This TCR beta chain was found in a study of cytomegalovirus exposure and HLA in healthy donors. The PCR employed 60 Vbeta primers together with 13 Jbeta primers. Sequencing was performed with immunoSEQ multiplex PCR; in TCRdb, only in-frame clones are kept and a portion is missing. In the table there are some 180,000 clones, roughly 76% of which are singletons. The CDR3 extends over 13 amino acids. CDR1 is WSHSY, CDR2 SAAADI, per germline. Trimming left V 10 bases short and J 6 bases short, with 16 bases between. J is TRBJ1-5 and V is TRBV10-2; unclear D gene. This receptor was obtained from a male donor in good health and CMV-seronegative. Material: PBMCs. Here the CDR3 reads CATGSGLRQPQHF. The CDR3 nucleotides read TGCGCCACCGGGAGTGGACTTCGTCAGCCCCAGCATTTT.